This TCR beta chain was identified in a study of cytomegalovirus exposure and HLA in healthy donors. The donors gave bone marrow, and they were healthy. PCR amplification relied on 60 Vbeta primers (plus 13 Jbeta primers). As processed by the authors: A follow-up analysis tallied about 80 million unique TCR beta chains, 9 million to 11 million shared. The repertoire was sequenced with immunoSEQ multiplex PCR; TCRdb's copy has only in-frame clones and lacks some. Clone size and V and J calls were adopted from that table, with D and trimming inferred from the DNA. Of just under 150,000 clones listed, roughly 80% were seen once; the top ten hold less than 3.5%. V gave up 0 bases and J gave up 7 bases, with 10 bases separating them. The CDR3 covers 14 residues. Looked up from germline, CDR1 is MNHEY and CDR2 is SVGAGI. Worth noting for this clone: The antigen remains undetermined.

Findings of the study overall: A later analysis by the authors found several of the most significant clusters apparently linked to common viral pathogens. Later genetic work tied a missense DCLRE1C variant to beta-chain V and J trimming.

This clonotype was obtained from a woman aged 25 to 39 in good health and CMV-seronegative. The chain employs TRBV6-5 and TRBJ2-1, with D perhaps matching TRBD2 (6 bases). Source material: PBMCs. This chain's CDR3 is CASSYSRGTNEQFF. CDR3 DNA sequence: TGTGCCAGCAGTTACTCGCGGGGAACGAATGAGCAGTTCTTC.